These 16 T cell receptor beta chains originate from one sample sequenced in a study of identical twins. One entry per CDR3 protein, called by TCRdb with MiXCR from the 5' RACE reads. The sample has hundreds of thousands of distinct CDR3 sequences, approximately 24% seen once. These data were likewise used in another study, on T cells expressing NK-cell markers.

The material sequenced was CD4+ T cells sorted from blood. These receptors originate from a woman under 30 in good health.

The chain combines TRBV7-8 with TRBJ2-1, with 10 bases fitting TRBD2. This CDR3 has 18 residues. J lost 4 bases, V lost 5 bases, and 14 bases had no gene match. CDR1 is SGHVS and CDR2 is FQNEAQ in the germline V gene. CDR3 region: CASSVNRPSGSPYNEQFF. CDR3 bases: TGTGCCAGCAGCGTTAATCGTCCTAGCGGGAGTCCTTACAATGAGCAGTTCTTC.

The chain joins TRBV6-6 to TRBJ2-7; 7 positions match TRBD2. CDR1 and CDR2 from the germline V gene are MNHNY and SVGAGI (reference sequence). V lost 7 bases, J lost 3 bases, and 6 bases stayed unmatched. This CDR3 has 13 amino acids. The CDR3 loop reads CASTHPGGYEQYF. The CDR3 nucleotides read TGTGCCAGCACCCACCCGGGGGGCTACGAGCAGTACTTC.

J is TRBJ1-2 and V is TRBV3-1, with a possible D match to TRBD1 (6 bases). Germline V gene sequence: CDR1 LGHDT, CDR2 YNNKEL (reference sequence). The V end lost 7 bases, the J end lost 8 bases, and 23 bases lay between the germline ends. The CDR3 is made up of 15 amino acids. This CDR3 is CASKTGQRGVEGYTF. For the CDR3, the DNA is TGTGCCAGCAAAACAGGACAGCGGGGGGTGGAAGGCTACACCTTC.

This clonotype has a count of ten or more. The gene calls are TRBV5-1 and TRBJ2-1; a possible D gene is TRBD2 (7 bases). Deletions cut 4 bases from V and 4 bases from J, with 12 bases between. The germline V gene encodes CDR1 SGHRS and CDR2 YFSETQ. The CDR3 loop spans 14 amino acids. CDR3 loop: CASSNGGAYNEQFF. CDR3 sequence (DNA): TGCGCCAGCAGCAATGGGGGGGCATACAATGAGCAGTTCTTC.

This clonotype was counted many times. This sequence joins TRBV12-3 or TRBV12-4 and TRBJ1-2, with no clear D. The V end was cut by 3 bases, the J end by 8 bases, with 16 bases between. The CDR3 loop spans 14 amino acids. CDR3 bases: TGTGCCAGCAGTTTGCGGCATTTAGGTTGGGGCTACACCTTC. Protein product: CASSLRHLGWGYTF.

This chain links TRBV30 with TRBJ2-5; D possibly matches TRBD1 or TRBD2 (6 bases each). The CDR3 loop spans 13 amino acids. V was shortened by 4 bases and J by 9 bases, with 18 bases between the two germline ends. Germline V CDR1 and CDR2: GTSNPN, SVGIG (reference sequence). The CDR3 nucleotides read TGTGCCTGGATCAGACGGGGGCCCAGGGCCCAGTACTTC. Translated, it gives CAWIRRGPRAQYF.

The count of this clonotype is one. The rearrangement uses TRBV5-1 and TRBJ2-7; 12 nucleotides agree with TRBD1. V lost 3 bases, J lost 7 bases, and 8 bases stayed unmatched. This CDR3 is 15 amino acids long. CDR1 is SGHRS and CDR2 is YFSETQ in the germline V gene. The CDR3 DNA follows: TGCGCCAGCAGCTCGATGGGACAGGGGGCGCAGGAGCAGTACTTC. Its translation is CASSSMGQGAQEQYF.

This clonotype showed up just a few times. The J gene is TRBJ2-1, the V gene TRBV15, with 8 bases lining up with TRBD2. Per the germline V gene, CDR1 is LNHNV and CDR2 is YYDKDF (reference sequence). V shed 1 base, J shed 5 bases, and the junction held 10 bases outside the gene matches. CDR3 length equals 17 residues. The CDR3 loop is CATSRGTPSGFNNEQFF. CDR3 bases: TGTGCCACCAGCAGAGGAACTCCTAGCGGGTTTAACAATGAGCAGTTCTTC.

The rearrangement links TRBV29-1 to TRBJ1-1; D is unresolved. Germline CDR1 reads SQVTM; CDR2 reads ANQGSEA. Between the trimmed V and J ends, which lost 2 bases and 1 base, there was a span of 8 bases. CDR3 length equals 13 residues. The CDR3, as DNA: TGCAGCGTTGAAACTAACCAGAACACTGAAGCTTTCTTT. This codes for CSVETNQNTEAFF.

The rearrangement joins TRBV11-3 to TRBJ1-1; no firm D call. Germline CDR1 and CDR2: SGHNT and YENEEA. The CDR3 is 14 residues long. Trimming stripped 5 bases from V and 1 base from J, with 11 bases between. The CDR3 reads CASSLQSENTEAFF. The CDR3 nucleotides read TGTGCCAGCAGCCTACAGAGTGAGAACACTGAAGCTTTCTTT.

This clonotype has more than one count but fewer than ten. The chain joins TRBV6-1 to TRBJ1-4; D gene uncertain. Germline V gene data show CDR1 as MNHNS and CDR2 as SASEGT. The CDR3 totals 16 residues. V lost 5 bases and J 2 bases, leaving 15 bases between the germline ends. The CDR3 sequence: CASSLGERLTNEKLFF. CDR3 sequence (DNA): TGTGCCAGCAGTCTCGGGGAAAGACTGACTAATGAAAAACTGTTTTTT.

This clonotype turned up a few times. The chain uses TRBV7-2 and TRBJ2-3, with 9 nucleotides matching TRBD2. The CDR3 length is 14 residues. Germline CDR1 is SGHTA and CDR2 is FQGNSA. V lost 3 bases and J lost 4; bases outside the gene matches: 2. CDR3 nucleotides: TGTGCCAGCAGCTTTGCTAGCGGGGCAGATACGCAGTATTTT. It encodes CASSFASGADTQYF. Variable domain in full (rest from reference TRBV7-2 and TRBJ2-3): GAGVSQSPSNKVTEKGKDVELRCDPISGHTALYWYRQSLGQGLEFLIYFQGNSAPDKSGLPSDRFSAERTGGSVSTLTIQRTQQEDSAVYLCASSFASGADTQYFGPGTRLTVL.

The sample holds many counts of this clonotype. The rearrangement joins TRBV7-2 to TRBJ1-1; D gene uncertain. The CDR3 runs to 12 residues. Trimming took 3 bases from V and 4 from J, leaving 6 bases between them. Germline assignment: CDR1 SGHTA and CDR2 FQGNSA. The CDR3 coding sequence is TGTGCCAGCAGCTTTTTTGGCACTGAAGCTTTCTTT. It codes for CASSFFGTEAFF.

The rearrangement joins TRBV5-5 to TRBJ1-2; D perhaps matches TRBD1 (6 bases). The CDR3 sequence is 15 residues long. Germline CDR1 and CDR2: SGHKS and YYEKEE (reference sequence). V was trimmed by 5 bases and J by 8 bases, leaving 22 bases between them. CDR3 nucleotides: TGTGCCAGCAGTCCCAACCCCAACAGGGTCTTCGGCTACACCTTC. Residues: CASSPNPNRVFGYTF.

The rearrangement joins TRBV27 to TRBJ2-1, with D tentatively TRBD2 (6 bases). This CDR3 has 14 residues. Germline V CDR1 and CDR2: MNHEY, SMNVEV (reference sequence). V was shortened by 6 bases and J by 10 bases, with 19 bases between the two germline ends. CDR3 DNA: TGTGCCAGCAGACAACCGGGACTCGGGATGGAGCAGTTCTTC. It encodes CASRQPGLGMEQFF.

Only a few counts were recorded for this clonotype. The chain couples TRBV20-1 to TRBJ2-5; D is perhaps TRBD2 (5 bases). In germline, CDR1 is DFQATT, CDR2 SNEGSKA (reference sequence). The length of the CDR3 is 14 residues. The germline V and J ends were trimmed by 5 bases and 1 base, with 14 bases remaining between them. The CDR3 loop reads CSASLAGPQETQYF. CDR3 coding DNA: TGCAGTGCTTCATTGGCGGGTCCCCAAGAGACCCAGTACTTC.